The rows below give T cell receptor beta chains drawn from one sample of a study of blood T cell repertoires in COVID-19. Repertoires were generated with immunoSEQ multiplex PCR, while TCRdb's copy carries only in-frame clones and drops some. The sample carries a few hundred thousand clones, roughly 90% recorded once. Sequencing was carried out using peripheral blood. Receptor source: a woman younger than 45 with COVID-19, enrolled during active disease. The CDR3 runs from the conserved cysteine through the conserved F or W. The order of the fields is CDR3 length, clone size, D gene, J gene, V gene, CDR3 DNA, CDR3 protein. D genes are given only for firm matches. Expanded clones get a size class; other rows say once, few or many, or leave the size out.

14 . TRBD1 TRBJ2-7 TRBV2 TGTGCCAGCAGCTTGGACAGGTGGACCCCCGAGCAGTACTTC CASSLDRWTPEQYF
15 . . TRBJ1-3 TRBV5-6 TGTGCCAGCAGCTTGTACCTGAGCTCTGGAAACACCATATATTTT CASSLYLSSGNTIYF
13 once . TRBJ1-4 TRBV7-2 TGTGCCAGCAGCCCCAGACACCTTGAAAAACTGTTTTTT CASSPRHLEKLFF
14 . . TRBJ1-3 TRBV27 TGTGCCAGCAGTTTACAGGGGTCTGGAAACACCATATATTTT CASSLQGSGNTIYF
15 . TRBD2 TRBJ2-2 TRBV6-6 TGTGCCAGCACCGAACTTAGCGGGGAAGGCGGGGAGCTGTTTTTT CASTELSGEGGELFF
10 once . TRBJ1-1 TRBV29-1 TGCAGCGTTGCCCGGACTGAAGCTTTCTTT CSVARTEAFF
15 . TRBD2 TRBJ2-2 TRBV11-2 TGTGCCAGCAGCAAACAAGCGGGGGGTCCCGGGGAGCTGTTTTTT CASSKQAGGPGELFF
14 few TRBD1 TRBJ2-7 TRBV7-9 TGTGCCAGCAGCCACGGACAGGGGTCCTACGAGCAGTACTTC CASSHGQGSYEQYF
18 . TRBD1 TRBJ1-5 TRBV7-9 TGTGCCAGCAGCTTGGACAGGGGTATCCCATATAGCAATCAGCCCCAGCATTTT CASSLDRGIPYSNQPQHF
12 . . TRBJ1-2 TRBV12-3/TRBV12-4 TGTGCCAGCAGTTTAGGGGGGCCCGGCTACACCTTC CASSLGGPGYTF
15 . TRBD1 TRBJ2-5 TRBV6-2/TRBV6-3 TGTGCCAGCAGACCTAACAGGGGACCGAGAGAGACCCAGTACTTC CASRPNRGPRETQYF
14 . . TRBJ2-1 TRBV7-2 TGTGCCAGCAGCTCCCCGGGGGGCTGGAATGAGCAGTTCTTC CASSSPGGWNEQFF
15 . . TRBJ1-2 TRBV6-4 TGTGCCAGCAGTGTCATCAGGGTTCCTCACTATGGCTACACCTTC CASSVIRVPHYGYTF
13 few . TRBJ2-7 TRBV5-4 TGTGCCAGCAGCTTTATCGGGACCTACGAGCAGTACTTC CASSFIGTYEQYF
15 . . TRBJ1-1 TRBV30 TGTGCCTGGAGTGCCCGGGGGACCCCAGGCACTGAAGCTTTCTTT CAWSARGTPGTEAFF
13 . . TRBJ1-2 TRBV7-9 TGTGCCAGCAGCTTAGCGTCCGCGGATGGCTACACCTTC CASSLASADGYTF
14 . . TRBJ1-1 TRBV7-9 TGTGCCAGCAGCTTAGGGGAGGGGTGGACTGAAGCTTTCTTT CASSLGEGWTEAFF
12 . . TRBJ1-1 TRBV5-1 TGCGCCAGCAGCCCTCGGGGGGGCGAGGCTTTCTTT CASSPRGGEAFF
14 . . TRBJ1-2 TRBV15 TGTGCCACCAGCAGAGATCAGTATAACTATGGCTACACCTTC CATSRDQYNYGYTF
19 once . TRBJ2-1 TRBV19 TGTGCCAGTAGTATCGTGATTGACAACTGGTCCTTATCCTACAATGAGCAGTTCTTC CASSIVIDNWSLSYNEQFF